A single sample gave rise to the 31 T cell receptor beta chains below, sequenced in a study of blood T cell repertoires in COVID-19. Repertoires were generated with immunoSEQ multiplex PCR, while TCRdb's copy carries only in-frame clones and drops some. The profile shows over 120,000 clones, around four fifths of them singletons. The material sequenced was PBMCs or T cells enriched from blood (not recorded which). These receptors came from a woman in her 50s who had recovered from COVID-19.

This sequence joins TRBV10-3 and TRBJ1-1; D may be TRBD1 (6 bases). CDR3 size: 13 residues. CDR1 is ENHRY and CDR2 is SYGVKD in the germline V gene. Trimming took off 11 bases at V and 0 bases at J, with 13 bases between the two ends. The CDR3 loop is CAARTDLNTEAFF. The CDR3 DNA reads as TGTGCCGCCCGGACAGATTTGAACACTGAAGCTTTCTTT.

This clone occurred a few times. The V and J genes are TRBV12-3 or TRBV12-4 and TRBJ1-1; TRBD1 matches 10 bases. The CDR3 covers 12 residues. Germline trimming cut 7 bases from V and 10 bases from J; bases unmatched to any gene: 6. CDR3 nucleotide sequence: TGTGCCAGCACCCAAGACAGGGGGCGAGCTTTCTTT. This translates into CASTQDRGRAFF.

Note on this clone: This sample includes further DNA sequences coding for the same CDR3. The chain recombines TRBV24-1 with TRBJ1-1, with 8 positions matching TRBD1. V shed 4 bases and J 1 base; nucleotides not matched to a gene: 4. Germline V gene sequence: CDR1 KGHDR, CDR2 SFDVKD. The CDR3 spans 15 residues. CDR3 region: CATSDTGTGNTEAFF. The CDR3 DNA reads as TGTGCCACCAGTGACACCGGGACAGGGAACACTGAAGCTTTCTTT.

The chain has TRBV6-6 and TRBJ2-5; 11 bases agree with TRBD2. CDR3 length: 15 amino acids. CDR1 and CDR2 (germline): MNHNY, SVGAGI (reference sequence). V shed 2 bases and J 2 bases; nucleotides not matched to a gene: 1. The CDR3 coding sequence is TGTGCCAGCAGTTACAGACTAGCGGGGCAAGAGACCCAGTACTTC. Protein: CASSYRLAGQETQYF.

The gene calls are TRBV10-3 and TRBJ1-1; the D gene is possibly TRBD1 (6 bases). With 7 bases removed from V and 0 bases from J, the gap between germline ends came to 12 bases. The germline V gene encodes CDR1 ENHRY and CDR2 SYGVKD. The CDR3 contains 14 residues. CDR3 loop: CAINGQNLNTEAFF. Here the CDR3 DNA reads TGTGCCATCAATGGACAGAACTTGAACACTGAAGCTTTCTTT.

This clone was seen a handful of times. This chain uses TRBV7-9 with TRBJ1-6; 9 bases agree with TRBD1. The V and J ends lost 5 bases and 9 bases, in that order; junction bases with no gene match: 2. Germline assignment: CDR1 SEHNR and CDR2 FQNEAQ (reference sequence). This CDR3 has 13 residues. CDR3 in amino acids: CASSTGGFSPLHF. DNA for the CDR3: TGTGCCAGCAGCACAGGGGGCTTTTCACCCCTCCACTTT. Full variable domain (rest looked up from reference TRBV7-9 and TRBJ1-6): DTGVSQNPRHKITKRGQNVTFRCDPISEHNRLYWYRQTLGQGPEFLTYFQNEAQLEKSRLLSDRFSAERPKGSFSTLEIQRTEQGDSAMYLCASSTGGFSPLHFGNGTRLTVT.

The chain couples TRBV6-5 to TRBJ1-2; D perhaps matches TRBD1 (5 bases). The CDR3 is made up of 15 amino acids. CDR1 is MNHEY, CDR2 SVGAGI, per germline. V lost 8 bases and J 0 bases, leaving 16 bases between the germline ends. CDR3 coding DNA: TGTGCCAGCCGGAGGGTCAGGGAAGCTAACTATGGCTACACCTTC. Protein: CASRRVREANYGYTF.

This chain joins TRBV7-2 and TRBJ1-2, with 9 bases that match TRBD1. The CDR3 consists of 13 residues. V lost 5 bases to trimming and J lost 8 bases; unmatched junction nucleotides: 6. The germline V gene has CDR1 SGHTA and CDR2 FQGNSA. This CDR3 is CASSGDRETGYTF. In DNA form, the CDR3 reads TGTGCCAGCAGCGGGGACAGGGAGACGGGCTACACCTTC. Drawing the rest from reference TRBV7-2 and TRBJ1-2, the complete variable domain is GAGVSQSPSNKVTEKGKDVELRCDPISGHTALYWYRQSLGQGLEFLIYFQGNSAPDKSGLPSDRFSAERTGGSVSTLTIQRTQQEDSAVYLCASSGDRETGYTFGSGTRLTVV.

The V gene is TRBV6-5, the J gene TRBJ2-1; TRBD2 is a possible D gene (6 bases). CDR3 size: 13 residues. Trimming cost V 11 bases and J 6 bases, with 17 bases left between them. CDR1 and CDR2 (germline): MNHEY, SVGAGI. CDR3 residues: CAGRGSGFNEQFF. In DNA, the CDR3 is TGTGCCGGACGGGGTAGCGGATTCAATGAGCAGTTCTTC.

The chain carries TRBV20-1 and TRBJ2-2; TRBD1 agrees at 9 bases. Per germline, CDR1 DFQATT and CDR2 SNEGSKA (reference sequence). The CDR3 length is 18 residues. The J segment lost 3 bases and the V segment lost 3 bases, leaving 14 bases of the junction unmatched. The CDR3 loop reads CSASSLSGRDRDTGELFF. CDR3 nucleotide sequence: TGCAGTGCTAGTTCCCTTTCAGGGAGGGACAGGGACACCGGGGAGCTGTTTTTT.

The CDR3 protein is CASSSLTPSMGETQYF. CDR3 nucleotide sequence: TGCGCCAGCAGTAGTTTGACACCTTCAATGGGAGAGACCCAGTACTTC. The chain carries TRBV5-1 and TRBJ2-5; D remains unclear. Germline loops: CDR1 SGHRS, CDR2 YFSETQ. The CDR3 is 16 amino acids. Trimming took 5 bases from V and 4 from J, leaving 21 bases between them.

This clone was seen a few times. In DNA, the CDR3 is TGTGCCTGGCCCGCGCGGCCAGGGGGTGACACTGAAGCTTTCTTT. Its translation is CAWPARPGGDTEAFF. V usage is TRBV30 and J usage is TRBJ1-1, with TRBD1 identical over 7 bases. Losses at the gene ends were 5 bases for V and 3 bases for J; bases not matched to a gene: 12. From germline, CDR1 is GTSNPN and CDR2 SVGIG (reference sequence). This CDR3 is 15 amino acids long.

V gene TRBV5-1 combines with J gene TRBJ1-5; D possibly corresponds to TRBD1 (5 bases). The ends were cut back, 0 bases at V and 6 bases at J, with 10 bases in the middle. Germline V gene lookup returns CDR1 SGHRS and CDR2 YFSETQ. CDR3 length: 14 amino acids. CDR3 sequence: CASSLAGKGQPQHF. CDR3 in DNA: TGCGCCAGCAGCTTGGCAGGGAAAGGTCAGCCCCAGCATTTT.

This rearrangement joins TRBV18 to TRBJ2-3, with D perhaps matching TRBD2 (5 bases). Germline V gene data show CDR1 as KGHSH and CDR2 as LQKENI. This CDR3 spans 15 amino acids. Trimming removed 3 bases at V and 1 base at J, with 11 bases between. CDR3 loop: CASSPQLGGTDTQYF. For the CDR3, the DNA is TGTGCCAGCTCACCTCAGTTGGGAGGCACAGATACGCAGTATTTT.

In DNA, the CDR3 is TGTGCCAGCAGCTTAGACAGGGTCGGCAATCAGCCCCAGCATTTT. Translating it yields CASSLDRVGNQPQHF. The V and J genes are TRBV7-2 and TRBJ1-5; D might be TRBD1 (6 bases). The germline V gene has CDR1 SGHTA and CDR2 FQGNSA. This CDR3 contains 15 residues. Between the trimmed V and J ends, which lost 1 base and 2 bases, there was a span of 9 bases.

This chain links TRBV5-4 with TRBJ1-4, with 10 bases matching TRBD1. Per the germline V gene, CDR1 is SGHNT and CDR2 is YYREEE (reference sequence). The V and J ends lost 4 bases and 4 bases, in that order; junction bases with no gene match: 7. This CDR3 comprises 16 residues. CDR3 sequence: CASSPNGTGDNEKLFF. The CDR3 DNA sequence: TGTGCCAGCAGCCCGAACGGGACAGGGGATAATGAAAAACTGTTTTTT.

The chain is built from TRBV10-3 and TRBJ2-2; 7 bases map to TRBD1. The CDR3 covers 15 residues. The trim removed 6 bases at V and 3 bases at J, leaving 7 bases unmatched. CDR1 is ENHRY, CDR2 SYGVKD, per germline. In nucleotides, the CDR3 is TGTGCCATCAGCAACAGACAGGGAGACACCGGGGAGCTGTTTTTT. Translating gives CAISNRQGDTGELFF.

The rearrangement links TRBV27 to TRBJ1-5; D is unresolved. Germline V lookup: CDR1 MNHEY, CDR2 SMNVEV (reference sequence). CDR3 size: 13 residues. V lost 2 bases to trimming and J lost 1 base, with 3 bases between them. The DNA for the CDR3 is TGTGCCAGCAGTTTAGAGAGCAATCAGCCCCAGCATTTT. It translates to CASSLESNQPQHF.

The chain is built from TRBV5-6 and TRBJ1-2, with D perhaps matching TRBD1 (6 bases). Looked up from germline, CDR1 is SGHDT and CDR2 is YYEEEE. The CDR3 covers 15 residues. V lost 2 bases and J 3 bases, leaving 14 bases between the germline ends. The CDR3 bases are TGTGCCAGCAGCTTACCAGGGGCGGTCGACTATGGCTACACCTTC. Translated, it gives CASSLPGAVDYGYTF.

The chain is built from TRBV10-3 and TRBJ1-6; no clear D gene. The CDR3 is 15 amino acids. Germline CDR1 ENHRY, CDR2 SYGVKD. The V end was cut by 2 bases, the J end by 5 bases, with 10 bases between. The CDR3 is CAISEGRQDNSPLHF. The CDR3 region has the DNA TGTGCCATCAGTGAGGGCCGTCAGGATAATTCACCCCTCCACTTT.

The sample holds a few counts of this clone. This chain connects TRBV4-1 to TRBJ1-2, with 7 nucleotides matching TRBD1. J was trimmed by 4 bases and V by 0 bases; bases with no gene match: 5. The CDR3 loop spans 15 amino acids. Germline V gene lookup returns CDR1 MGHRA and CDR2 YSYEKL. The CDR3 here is CASSQESGQIYGYTF. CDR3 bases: TGCGCCAGCAGCCAAGAATCGGGACAGATCTATGGCTACACCTTC.

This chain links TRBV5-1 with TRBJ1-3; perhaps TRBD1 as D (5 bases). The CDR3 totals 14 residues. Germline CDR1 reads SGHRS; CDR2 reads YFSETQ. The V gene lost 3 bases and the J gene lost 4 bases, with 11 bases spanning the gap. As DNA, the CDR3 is TGCGCCAGCAGCTCGCATAGGGGAGGAAACACCATATATTTT. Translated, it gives CASSSHRGGNTIYF. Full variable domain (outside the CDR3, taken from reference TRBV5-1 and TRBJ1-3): KAGVTQTPRYLIKTRGQQVTLSCSPISGHRSVSWYQQTPGQGLQFLFEYFSETQRNKGNFPGRFSGRQFSNSRSEMNVSTLELGDSALYLCASSSHRGGNTIYFGEGSWLTVV.

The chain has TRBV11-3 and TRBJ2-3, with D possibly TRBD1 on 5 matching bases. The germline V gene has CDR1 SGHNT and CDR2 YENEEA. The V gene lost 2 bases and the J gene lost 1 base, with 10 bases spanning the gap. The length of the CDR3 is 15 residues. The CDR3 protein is CASSLSTGGTDTQYF. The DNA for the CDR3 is TGTGCCAGCAGCTTATCTACAGGAGGCACAGATACGCAGTATTTT.

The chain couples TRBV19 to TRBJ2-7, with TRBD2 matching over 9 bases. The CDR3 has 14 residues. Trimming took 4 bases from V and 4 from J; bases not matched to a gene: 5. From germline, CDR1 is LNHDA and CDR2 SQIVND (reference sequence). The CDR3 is CASSKTSGFYEQYF. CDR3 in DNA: TGTGCCAGTAGTAAAACTAGCGGGTTTTACGAGCAGTACTTC.

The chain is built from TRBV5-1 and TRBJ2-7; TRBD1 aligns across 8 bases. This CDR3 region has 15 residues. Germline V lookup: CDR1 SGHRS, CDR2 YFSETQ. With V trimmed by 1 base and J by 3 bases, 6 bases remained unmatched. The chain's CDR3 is CASSLMGDRSYEQYF. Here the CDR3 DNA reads TGCGCCAGCAGCTTGATGGGGGACAGGAGCTACGAGCAGTACTTC.

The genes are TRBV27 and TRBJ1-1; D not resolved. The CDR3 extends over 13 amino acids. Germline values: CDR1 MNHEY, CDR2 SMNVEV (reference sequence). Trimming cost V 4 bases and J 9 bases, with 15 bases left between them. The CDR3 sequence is CASSSAGGSQAFF. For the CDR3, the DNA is TGTGCCAGCAGTTCCGCGGGCGGCAGCCAAGCTTTCTTT.

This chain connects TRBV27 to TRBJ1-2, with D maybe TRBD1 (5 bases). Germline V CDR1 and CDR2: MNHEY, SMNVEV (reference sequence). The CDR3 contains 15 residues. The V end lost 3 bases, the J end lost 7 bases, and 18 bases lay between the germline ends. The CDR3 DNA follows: TGTGCCAGCAGTTTCTCAATGCTGGGGCGGAGTGGCTACACCTTC. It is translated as CASSFSMLGRSGYTF.

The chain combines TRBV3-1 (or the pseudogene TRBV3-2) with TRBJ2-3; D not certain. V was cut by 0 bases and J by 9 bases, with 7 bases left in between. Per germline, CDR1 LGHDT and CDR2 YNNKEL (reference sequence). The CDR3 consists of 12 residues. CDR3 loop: CASSQESYTQYF. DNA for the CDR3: TGTGCCAGCAGCCAAGAGTCCTACACGCAGTATTTT.

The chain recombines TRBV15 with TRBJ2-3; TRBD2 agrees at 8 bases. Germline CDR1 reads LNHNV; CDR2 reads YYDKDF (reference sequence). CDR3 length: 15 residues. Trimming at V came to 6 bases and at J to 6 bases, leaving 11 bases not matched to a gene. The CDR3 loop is CATRPIGGDLDTQYF. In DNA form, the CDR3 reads TGTGCCACCAGGCCGATCGGGGGGGACCTGGATACGCAGTATTTT.

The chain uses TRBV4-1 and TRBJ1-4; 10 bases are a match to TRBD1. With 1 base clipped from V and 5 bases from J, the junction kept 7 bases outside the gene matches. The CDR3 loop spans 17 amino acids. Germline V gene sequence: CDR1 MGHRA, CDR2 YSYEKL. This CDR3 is CASSQGRQGALNEKLFF. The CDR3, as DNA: TGCGCCAGCAGCCAAGGACGACAGGGGGCTCTCAATGAAAAACTGTTTTTT.

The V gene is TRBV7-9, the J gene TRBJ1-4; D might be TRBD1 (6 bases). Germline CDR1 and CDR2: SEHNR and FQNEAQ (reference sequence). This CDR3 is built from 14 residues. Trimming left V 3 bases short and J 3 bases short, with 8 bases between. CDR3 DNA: TGTGCCAGCAGCTTGGGGGCACCTAATGAAAAACTGTTTTTT. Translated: CASSLGAPNEKLFF.